The rows below give T cell receptor beta chains drawn from one sample of a study of T cells after yellow fever vaccination. MiXCR, run by TCRdb on the 5' RACE reads, gives a single entry per CDR3 protein. The table has approximately 550,000 distinct CDR3 sequences, 15% to 20% seen once. The input for sequencing was PBMCs, taken 15 days after the yellow fever booster vaccination. The source is a man aged 25-45 years who received the YFV17D yellow fever vaccine. CDR3s include the opening cysteine and the closing phenylalanine or tryptophan. D genes are given only for firm matches. Clone size is given for some rows only: seen once, a few or many times, or a class if the clone is expanded.

J: TRBJ2-3; V: TRBV7-9; size: .; D: TRBD2; CDR3: CASSIPGLAGADTQYF; DNA: TGTGCCAGCAGCATACCGGGACTAGCGGGAGCAGATACGCAGTATTTT
J: TRBJ2-3; V: TRBV20-1; size: .; D: TRBD2; CDR3: CSAGDYRERTDTQYF; DNA: TGCAGTGCTGGGGACTACCGGGAGAGGACAGATACGCAGTATTTT
J: TRBJ2-1; V: TRBV20-1; size: .; D: TRBD2; CDR3: CSARAWEGEEQFF; DNA: TGCAGTGCTAGAGCTTGGGAGGGTGAGGAGCAGTTCTTC
J: TRBJ2-1; V: TRBV5-1; size: .; D: .; CDR3: CASSHRQSNSYNEQFF; DNA: TGCGCCAGCAGCCACCGACAGTCCAACTCCTACAATGAGCAGTTCTTC
J: TRBJ2-7; V: TRBV7-6; size: few; D: .; CDR3: CASSLEDRYEQYF; DNA: TGTGCCAGCAGCTTAGAAGACAGGTACGAGCAGTACTTC
J: TRBJ2-7; V: TRBV20-1; size: few; D: .; CDR3: CSAMEYNSYEQYF; DNA: TGCAGTGCTATGGAGTACAATTCCTACGAGCAGTACTTC
J: TRBJ2-1; V: TRBV28; size: few; D: TRBD2; CDR3: CASSQTSAVTEQFF; DNA: TGTGCCAGCAGCCAGACTAGCGCGGTGACTGAGCAGTTCTTC
J: TRBJ1-6; V: TRBV20-1; size: .; D: .; CDR3: CSALTTGGHSPLHF; DNA: TGCAGTGCCCTCACTACCGGAGGCCATTCACCCCTCCACTTT
J: TRBJ1-1; V: TRBV10-3; size: .; D: .; CDR3: CAITQAMGTEAFF; DNA: TGTGCCATCACCCAGGCAATGGGGACTGAAGCTTTCTTT
J: TRBJ2-1; V: TRBV28; size: .; D: .; CDR3: CASSLNMGHRYNEQFF; DNA: TGTGCCAGCAGTTTAAACATGGGACACAGATACAATGAGCAGTTCTTC
J: TRBJ2-7; V: TRBV6-2/TRBV6-3; size: .; D: .; CDR3: CASSYSLGSSYEQYF; DNA: TGTGCCAGCAGTTACTCCCTAGGGAGCTCCTACGAGCAGTACTTC
J: TRBJ2-1; V: TRBV12-3/TRBV12-4; size: many; D: TRBD1; CDR3: CASSLDRNEQFF; DNA: TGTGCCAGCAGTTTGGACAGGAATGAGCAGTTCTTC
J: TRBJ2-3; V: TRBV28; size: .; D: TRBD1; CDR3: CASSLRGQSRDTQYF; DNA: TGTGCCAGCAGTTTAAGGGGGCAGAGTAGAGATACGCAGTATTTT
J: TRBJ2-5; V: TRBV7-9; size: few; D: TRBD1; CDR3: CASSPDRSYQETQYF; DNA: TGTGCCAGCAGCCCGGACAGGTCGTACCAAGAGACCCAGTACTTC
J: TRBJ2-1; V: TRBV6-1; size: .; D: TRBD2; CDR3: CASRTHSGRAYNEQFF; DNA: TGTGCCAGCAGAACCCATAGCGGGAGGGCCTACAATGAGCAGTTCTTC
J: TRBJ1-3; V: TRBV12-3/TRBV12-4; size: .; D: .; CDR3: CASSPYEGYSGNTIYF; DNA: TGTGCCAGCAGTCCTTATGAGGGCTACTCTGGAAACACCATATATTTT
J: TRBJ2-7; V: TRBV5-6; size: few; D: TRBD1; CDR3: CARYRDRAYYEQYF; DNA: TGTGCCAGATACCGGGACAGGGCCTACTACGAGCAGTACTTC
J: TRBJ2-7; V: TRBV28; size: .; D: TRBD2; CDR3: CASSTGTSLAEQYF; DNA: TGTGCCAGCAGTACCGGGACTAGCTTGGCCGAGCAGTACTTC
J: TRBJ2-3; V: TRBV20-1; size: .; D: TRBD2; CDR3: CSTWTSGRAGDTQYF; DNA: TGCAGTACCTGGACTAGCGGGAGGGCCGGAGATACGCAGTATTTT
J: TRBJ2-5; V: TRBV15; size: .; D: TRBD1; CDR3: CATSRDRDRVSGTQYF; DNA: TGTGCCACCAGCAGGGACCGGGACAGGGTATCTGGGACCCAGTACTTC
J: TRBJ2-1; V: TRBV28; size: few; D: .; CDR3: CASREQGLGAGKQFF; DNA: TGTGCCAGCAGAGAACAGGGGTTGGGGGCGGGAAAGCAGTTCTTC
J: TRBJ2-1; V: TRBV6-5; size: many; D: TRBD2; CDR3: CASVLTAGEGNEQFF; DNA: TGTGCCAGTGTTTTAACAGCGGGAGAGGGAAATGAGCAGTTCTTC
J: TRBJ2-7; V: TRBV7-2; size: .; D: .; CDR3: CASSFIRGGNEQYF; DNA: TGTGCCAGCAGCTTCATCAGGGGTGGTAACGAGCAGTACTTC
J: TRBJ2-3; V: TRBV12-3/TRBV12-4; size: .; D: .; CDR3: CASSLRERRADTQYF; DNA: TGTGCCAGCAGTTTGAGGGAAAGGCGTGCAGATACGCAGTATTTT
J: TRBJ2-6; V: TRBV11-1; size: .; D: .; CDR3: CASSSPGTRPSGANVLTF; DNA: TGTGCCAGCAGCTCCCCCGGGACGAGGCCATCTGGGGCCAACGTCCTGACTTTC
J: TRBJ2-1; V: TRBV29-1; size: few; D: TRBD2; CDR3: CSAERGAYNEQFF; DNA: TGCAGCGCAGAGCGGGGGGCCTACAATGAGCAGTTCTTC
J: TRBJ2-3; V: TRBV29-1; size: few; D: TRBD1; CDR3: CSVEPRQGSTDTQYF; DNA: TGCAGCGTTGAACCCAGACAGGGTTCCACAGATACGCAGTATTTT
J: TRBJ2-1; V: TRBV20-1; size: few; D: .; CDR3: CSARVHSGHRYNEQFF; DNA: TGCAGTGCTAGAGTTCACTCGGGACACCGGTACAATGAGCAGTTCTTC
J: TRBJ2-7; V: TRBV29-1; size: few; D: TRBD2; CDR3: CSVGTSGLSYEQYF; DNA: TGCAGCGTAGGGACTAGCGGACTTTCCTACGAGCAGTACTTC
J: TRBJ2-2; V: TRBV7-2; size: .; D: TRBD2; CDR3: CASSRLAGEKLFF; DNA: TGTGCCAGCAGCCGACTAGCGGGGGAGAAGCTGTTTTTT
J: TRBJ2-1; V: TRBV20-1; size: .; D: .; CDR3: CSARLGRIYNEQFF; DNA: TGCAGTGCTAGACTCGGGAGAATCTACAATGAGCAGTTCTTC
J: TRBJ2-1; V: TRBV11-2; size: few; D: .; CDR3: CASSSRIRGRLAGAGNEQFF; DNA: TGTGCCAGCAGCTCGAGGATCAGGGGGCGTTTGGCGGGAGCCGGCAATGAGCAGTTCTTC
J: TRBJ1-6; V: TRBV7-2; size: .; D: TRBD1; CDR3: CASSPDRGINSPLHF; DNA: TGTGCCAGCAGCCCGGACAGGGGAATCAATTCACCCCTCCACTTT
J: TRBJ1-1; V: TRBV20-1; size: .; D: .; CDR3: CSAPRAGAGSTEAFF; DNA: TGCAGTGCACCACGAGCGGGGGCGGGTAGCACTGAAGCTTTCTTT
J: TRBJ2-5; V: TRBV28; size: few; D: .; CDR3: CASSDTRPWGGETQYF; DNA: TGTGCCAGCAGTGATACACGACCTTGGGGTGGTGAGACCCAGTACTTC
J: TRBJ2-2; V: TRBV6-2/TRBV6-3; size: .; D: .; CDR3: CASSLQVGNTGELFF; DNA: TGTGCCAGCAGTTTACAGGTTGGGAACACCGGGGAGCTGTTTTTT
J: TRBJ2-7; V: TRBV29-1; size: .; D: TRBD1; CDR3: CSVRTGGNEQYF; DNA: TGCAGCGTCAGGACAGGGGGCAACGAGCAGTACTTC
J: TRBJ2-5; V: TRBV6-5; size: .; D: .; CDR3: CASSYSPRSVVETQYF; DNA: TGTGCCAGCAGTTATTCCCCTAGGTCGGTGGTGGAGACCCAGTACTTC
J: TRBJ2-5; V: TRBV5-1; size: .; D: TRBD1; CDR3: CASSLQGAKETQYF; DNA: TGTGCCAGCAGCCTTCAGGGGGCGAAGGAGACCCAGTACTTC
J: TRBJ2-7; V: TRBV4-3; size: .; D: TRBD2; CDR3: CASSQEGGMGGGESYEQYF; DNA: TGCGCCAGCAGCCAAGAGGGGGGGATGGGAGGAGGGGAAAGCTACGAGCAGTACTTC
J: TRBJ2-6; V: TRBV9; size: few; D: .; CDR3: CASSVRGSGANVLTF; DNA: TGTGCCAGCAGCGTACGGGGTTCTGGGGCCAACGTCCTGACTTTC
J: TRBJ2-6; V: TRBV18; size: few; D: .; CDR3: CASSPDSGANVLTF; DNA: TGTGCCAGCTCACCAGATTCTGGGGCCAACGTCCTGACTTTC
J: TRBJ2-1; V: TRBV18; size: few; D: TRBD1; CDR3: CASSPPRTGKSYNEQFF; DNA: TGTGCCAGCTCACCACCTCGGACAGGGAAGTCCTACAATGAGCAGTTCTTC